A single sample is the source of the 18 T cell receptor beta chains below, sequenced in a study of T-cell reconstitution after alpha-beta-depleted transplantation in children. Molecular barcoding with unique molecular identifiers was used for the TCRbeta library. TCRdb used MiXCR to reprocess the PCR reads, holding one entry per CDR3 protein. The table lists about 610,000 distinct CDR3 sequences, under 12% of them singletons. This specimen was PBMCs from the stem cell graft donor, taken from the stem cell graft. The source is a human donor who donated a stem cell graft to a child with acute myeloid leukemia.

The chain combines TRBV28 with TRBJ2-3; 9 bases match TRBD2. J lost 3 bases, V lost 6 bases, and 10 bases had no gene match. The CDR3 covers 16 residues. Germline CDR1 reads MDHEN; CDR2 reads SYDVKM. The CDR3 region is CASSAWASGRTDTQYF. CDR3 coding DNA: TGTGCCAGCAGCGCCTGGGCGAGCGGGAGGACAGATACGCAGTATTTT.

This clonotype has only a few counts. The CDR3 bases are TGCGCCAGCAGCCCCGGGGACGGAAGCCCTTCGGAAACCTTC. This codes for CASSPGDGSPSETF. The J gene is TRBJ1-2, the V gene TRBV5-1; the D gene is possibly TRBD1 (5 bases). Germline assignment: CDR1 SGHRS and CDR2 YFSETQ. The CDR3 contains 14 residues. The V end lost 4 bases, the J end lost 14 bases, and 24 bases lay between the germline ends.

This clonotype showed up just a few times. The chain links TRBV12-3 or TRBV12-4 to TRBJ1-6, with 8 positions matching TRBD1. V shed 6 bases, J shed 10 bases, and the junction held 8 bases outside the gene matches. CDR3 length: 14 residues. The chain's CDR3 is CASSVAGGKSPLHF. The CDR3 DNA reads TGTGCCAGCAGCGTGGCAGGGGGCAAATCACCCCTCCACTTT.

This clonotype was recorded a few times. The chain has TRBV5-6 and TRBJ2-5; D unclear. V gave up 2 bases and J gave up 5 bases, with 7 bases separating them. Germline CDR1 is SGHDT and CDR2 is YYEEEE. CDR3 length: 12 residues. The CDR3 bases are TGTGCCAGCAGCTTTGATAAGGAGACCCAGTACTTC. Protein: CASSFDKETQYF.

This clonotype was seen many times. V and J are TRBV20-1 and TRBJ2-3, with 7 bases fitting TRBD2. Germline V CDR1 and CDR2: DFQATT, SNEGSKA (reference sequence). The V and J ends lost 0 bases and 2 bases, in that order; junction bases with no gene match: 11. CDR3 length equals 17 residues. Here the CDR3 DNA reads TGCAGTGCTAGAGATCAGACTAGCTCCATCTCCACAGATACGCAGTATTTT. Amino acid sequence: CSARDQTSSISTDTQYF.

This clonotype was recorded a few times. This sequence joins TRBV7-8 and TRBJ2-3; D possibly matches TRBD1 or TRBD2 (5 bases each). Germline CDR1 reads SGHVS; CDR2 reads FQNEAQ. The CDR3 runs 16 residues. Deletions cut 3 bases from V and 4 bases from J, with 17 bases between. CDR3 coding DNA: TGTGCCAGCAGCTTCCCAGGGTACGGGGAACCAGATACGCAGTATTTT. Its protein is CASSFPGYGEPDTQYF.

The chain is built from TRBV6-1 and TRBJ2-1, with 7 nucleotides matching TRBD1. After removal of 6 bases from V and 4 bases from J, the junction contained 9 bases not matched to a gene. This CDR3 contains 15 residues. Germline CDR1 and CDR2: MNHNS and SASEGT. CDR3 amino acids: CASRATGTAYNEQFF. The CDR3 DNA follows: TGTGCCAGCAGAGCAACCGGGACAGCATACAATGAGCAGTTCTTC.

Many counts were recorded for this clonotype. The rearrangement uses TRBV29-1 and TRBJ2-1; D is undetermined. This CDR3 has 16 residues. The germline V and J ends were trimmed by 3 bases and 0 bases, with 15 bases remaining between them. The germline CDR1 and CDR2 sequences are SQVTM and ANQGSEA. Here the CDR3 reads CSVDPVPLLSYNEQFF. In nucleotides, the CDR3 is TGCAGCGTTGACCCGGTACCACTGCTCTCCTACAATGAGCAGTTCTTC.

There are many counts of this clonotype. The chain has TRBV20-1 and TRBJ2-1; D may be TRBD2 (6 bases). CDR3 length equals 15 residues. Trimming removed 5 bases from V and 0 bases from J, with 14 bases in between. Germline CDR1 is DFQATT and CDR2 is SNEGSKA (reference sequence). Here the CDR3 reads CSALTGGSSYNEQFF. The CDR3, as DNA: TGCAGTGCTCTAACAGGAGGGAGCTCCTACAATGAGCAGTTCTTC.

This sequence joins TRBV12-3 or TRBV12-4 and TRBJ2-1, with 9 nucleotides matching TRBD2. V shed 7 bases, J shed 8 bases, and the junction held 9 bases outside the gene matches. The CDR3 has 14 amino acids. The CDR3 DNA sequence: TGTGCCAGCACGTTACTAGCGGGCAGGCATGAGCAGTTCTTC. Encoded protein: CASTLLAGRHEQFF.

This clonotype was picked up a small number of times. The chain is built from TRBV10-2 and TRBJ2-5; the D is unclear. Germline assignment: CDR1 WSHSY and CDR2 SAAADI. The CDR3 runs 15 residues. The V end was cut by 0 bases, the J end by 5 bases, with 13 bases between. CDR3 bases: TGCGCCAGCAGTGAGTCGAGTTTACCCGGGGAGACCCAGTACTTC. It is translated as CASSESSLPGETQYF.

This clonotype appeared many times. This chain links TRBV29-1 with TRBJ2-4; 9 nucleotides align to TRBD1. The CDR3 sequence is 12 residues long. Germline lookup yields CDR1 SQVTM and CDR2 ANQGSEA. The J segment lost 8 bases and the V segment lost 5 bases, leaving 4 bases of the junction unmatched. The chain's CDR3 is CSVSRTGDIQYF. CDR3 DNA: TGCAGCGTTTCTCGGACAGGGGACATTCAGTACTTC.

This clonotype was observed many times. The rearrangement joins TRBV6-5 to TRBJ2-3; 12 bases agree with TRBD2. J was trimmed by 6 bases and V by 4 bases; bases with no gene match: 8. The CDR3 totals 16 residues. Germline V gives CDR1 MNHEY, CDR2 SVGAGI. DNA for the CDR3: TGTGCCAGCAGTTTGCGACTAGCGGGAGAGGGTGATACGCAGTATTTT. Translation: CASSLRLAGEGDTQYF.

This clonotype was observed many times. The rearrangement links TRBV24-1 to TRBJ2-1, with D perhaps TRBD1 (6 bases). CDR3 length: 14 amino acids. Looked up from germline, CDR1 is KGHDR and CDR2 is SFDVKD. V lost 3 bases and J lost 9, with 14 bases in between. CDR3 residues: CATSDVTGYVEQFF. CDR3 DNA: TGTGCCACCAGTGATGTAACAGGGTACGTTGAGCAGTTCTTC.

The chain carries TRBV4-3 and TRBJ2-6; D is possibly TRBD2 (5 bases). Deletions cut 0 bases from V and 4 bases from J, with 7 bases between. The CDR3 runs 15 residues. The germline gives CDR1 LGHNA, CDR2 YSLEER. CDR3 nucleotides: TGCGCCAGCAGCCAAGAACTAGTGGGGGCCAACGTCCTGACTTTC. Its protein product is CASSQELVGANVLTF.

This clonotype was observed many times. The chain employs TRBV6-2 or TRBV6-3 and TRBJ2-2, with a weak D call TRBD1 (5 bases). Trimming cost V 10 bases and J 3 bases, with 9 bases left between them. Germline V lookup: CDR1 MNHEY, CDR2 SVGEGT. The CDR3 runs to 12 residues. CDR3 region: CAISRDTGELFF. CDR3 nucleotides: TGTGCCATCAGCAGGGACACCGGGGAGCTGTTTTTT.

This clonotype was observed at least ten times. This chain uses TRBV18 with TRBJ1-5; no clear D gene. Trimming took 7 bases from V and 0 from J, leaving 7 bases between them. The CDR3 is 13 residues long. Germline V CDR1 and CDR2: KGHSH, LQKENI. CDR3 loop: CASCGDSNQPQHF. The CDR3 DNA sequence: TGTGCCAGCTGTGGGGATAGCAATCAGCCCCAGCATTTT.

This clonotype has a handful of counts. The genes are TRBV7-3 and TRBJ2-5, with a tentative D call TRBD1 (5 bases). CDR1 SGHTA and CDR2 FQGTGA come from the germline V gene. Trimming removed 5 bases at V and 4 bases at J, with 14 bases between. This CDR3 is built from 14 residues. The CDR3 sequence: CASSPSGYGETQYF. The CDR3 DNA reads as TGTGCCAGCAGCCCCTCAGGGTATGGAGAGACCCAGTACTTC.